One and the same sample provided the 19 T cell receptor beta chains below, sequenced in a study of cytomegalovirus exposure and HLA in healthy donors. The PCR contained 60 Vbeta and 13 Jbeta primers. TCRdb's copy holds only in-frame clones and misses some; the assay was immunoSEQ multiplex PCR. Among about 93,000 clones listed, just under 80% were seen once. Source material: PBMCs. All receptors derive from a woman aged 40 to 49 in good health and CMV-seronegative.

The genes are TRBV5-1 and TRBJ2-7, with a tentative D call TRBD1 (6 bases). V was shortened by 3 bases and J by 1 base, with 11 bases between the two germline ends. The germline V gene encodes CDR1 SGHRS and CDR2 YFSETQ. The CDR3 spans 14 residues. The CDR3 region is CASSSQGTSYEQYF. Here the CDR3 DNA reads TGCGCCAGCAGCTCACAGGGCACATCCTACGAGCAGTACTTC.

The V gene is TRBV27, the J gene TRBJ2-3; TRBD2 agrees at 11 bases. This CDR3 is 16 amino acids long. Germline V gene lookup returns CDR1 MNHEY and CDR2 SMNVEV (reference sequence). Germline trimming cut 1 base from V and 8 bases from J; bases unmatched to any gene: 8. CDR3 in DNA: TGTGCCAGCAGTTTATTAGGAACTAGCGGGAGTGGTACGCAGTATTTT. Its protein is CASSLLGTSGSGTQYF.

The chain employs TRBV7-8 and TRBJ2-5; 12 nucleotides match TRBD2. There are 17 residues in the CDR3. The junction had 9 bases not matched to a gene; V was cut back by 4 bases and J by 3 bases. The germline CDR1 and CDR2 sequences are SGHVS and FQNEAQ. CDR3 DNA: TGTGCCAGCAGCTCCCCGACTAGCGGGAGAGCGAAAGAGACCCAGTACTTC. Amino acids: CASSSPTSGRAKETQYF.

A note on this clone: One end of the junction does not line up with germline, which may come from a read error. The J gene is TRBJ1-3, the V gene TRBV4-2; possible D gene TRBD1, 5 bases. This CDR3 contains 16 residues. CDR1 and CDR2 (germline): LGHNA, YNFKEQ. The CDR3 protein is CVSSQVQGFSGNTIYF. The CDR3 region has the DNA TGTGTCAGCAGCCAAGTCCAGGGCTTCTCTGGAAACACCATATATTTT.

V gene TRBV5-1 combines with J gene TRBJ1-2; 9 bases map to TRBD1. The CDR3 length is 17 residues. The germline gives CDR1 SGHRS, CDR2 YFSETQ. V trimming: 4 bases; J trimming: 1 base; junction bases outside the gene matches: 11. CDR3 sequence (DNA): TGCGCCAGCAGCCCCGGACAGGGGAGAATCTTTAACTATGGCTACACCTTC. This gives the protein CASSPGQGRIFNYGYTF.

Only a few counts were recorded for this clone. The genes are TRBV4-3 and TRBJ1-5, with 7 bases that match TRBD1. This CDR3 contains 14 residues. The junction had 3 bases not matched to a gene; V was cut back by 3 bases and J by 4 bases. Germline-derived CDR1 and CDR2 are LGHNA and YSLEER. The CDR3 region is CASSQGTANQPQHF. The CDR3 nucleotides read TGCGCCAGCAGCCAGGGGACAGCAAATCAGCCCCAGCATTTT.

The chain employs TRBV27 and TRBJ2-6, with 9 positions matching TRBD1. Germline CDR1 MNHEY, CDR2 SMNVEV (reference sequence). After removal of 2 bases from V and 0 bases from J, the junction contained 5 bases not matched to a gene. The CDR3 sequence is 18 residues long. The CDR3 coding sequence is TGTGCCAGCAGTTTAAAGGGACAGGGCACCTCTGGGGCCAACGTCCTGACTTTC. The encoded protein is CASSLKGQGTSGANVLTF.

The rearrangement uses TRBV10-3 and TRBJ2-7, with TRBD2 matching 13 bases. V was clipped by 2 bases and J by 0 bases; unmatched bases: 4. Germline CDR1 and CDR2: ENHRY and SYGVKD. This CDR3 has 17 residues. CDR3 residues: CAISEGLAGVISYEQYF. CDR3 sequence (DNA): TGTGCCATCAGTGAGGGACTAGCGGGAGTTATCTCCTACGAGCAGTACTTC.

The chain is built from TRBV6-4 and TRBJ1-5; maybe TRBD1 (6 bases). From germline, CDR1 is MRHNA and CDR2 SNTAGT. V was clipped by 3 bases and J by 8 bases, with 17 bases between them. The CDR3 consists of 15 residues. The CDR3 is CASSERGGIEEPQHF. In DNA, the CDR3 is TGTGCCAGCAGTGAAAGGGGGGGGATCGAGGAGCCCCAGCATTTT.

This clone has only one observation. V is TRBV6-5 and J is TRBJ2-7, with D tentatively TRBD2 (5 bases). CDR1 is MNHEY, CDR2 SVGAGI, per germline. The CDR3 is 16 amino acids. Trimming took off 4 bases at V and 5 bases at J, with 21 bases between the two ends. CDR3 in amino acids: CASSSITGTGNHEQYF. The CDR3, as DNA: TGTGCCAGCAGTTCAATCACGGGTACGGGGAACCACGAGCAGTACTTC.

The chain carries TRBV9 and TRBJ2-7; D is perhaps TRBD1 (6 bases). Germline values: CDR1 SGDLS, CDR2 YYNGEE. CDR3 length equals 15 residues. Trimming left V 3 bases short and J 2 bases short, with 15 bases between. The CDR3 loop reads CASSALGSGAYEQYF. The CDR3 coding sequence is TGTGCCAGCAGCGCCCTCGGGTCAGGGGCCTACGAGCAGTACTTC. Full variable domain (remainder filled in from reference TRBV9 and TRBJ2-7): DSGVTQTPKHLITATGQRVTLRCSPRSGDLSVYWYQQSLDQGLQFLIQYYNGEERAKGNILERFSAQQFPDLHSELNLSSLELGDSALYFCASSALGSGAYEQYFGPGTRLTVT.

CDR3 residues: CASRTRVAGRNEQFF. Written as DNA, the CDR3 is TGTGCCAGCAGAACGAGAGTAGCGGGAAGAAATGAGCAGTTCTTC. The chain recombines TRBV6-6 with TRBJ2-1; 8 bases fit TRBD2. V lost 6 bases and J lost 7; bases outside the gene matches: 11. The CDR3 totals 15 residues. CDR1 is MNHNY, CDR2 SVGAGI, per germline (reference sequence).

The chain carries TRBV5-6 and TRBJ1-6; tentatively, D is TRBD1 (6 bases). CDR3 length: 16 amino acids. V lost 0 bases and J lost 6, with 13 bases in between. Germline V gives CDR1 SGHDT, CDR2 YYEEEE. CDR3 residues: CASSLDGGLGNSPLHF. The CDR3 DNA follows: TGTGCCAGCAGCTTGGATGGGGGCTTGGGTAATTCACCCCTCCACTTT.

The rearrangement uses TRBV6-6 and TRBJ2-1, with D maybe TRBD2 (5 bases). CDR1 is MNHNY, CDR2 SVGAGI, per germline (reference sequence). Trimming took off 7 bases at V and 7 bases at J, with 23 bases between the two ends. CDR3 size: 16 residues. The CDR3 region is CASTLAGGPGVNEQFF. Here the CDR3 DNA reads TGTGCCAGCACTCTAGCTGGAGGTCCTGGGGTGAATGAGCAGTTCTTC.

In this sample, this clone turned up once. The chain employs TRBV5-6 and TRBJ1-5, with a possible D match to TRBD1 (5 bases). The length of the CDR3 is 16 residues. V lost 0 bases and J 3 bases, leaving 13 bases between the germline ends. Germline CDR1 SGHDT, CDR2 YYEEEE. As DNA, the CDR3 is TGTGCCAGCAGCTTGGGGTCAGGGCGTCACAATCAGCCCCAGCATTTT. This encodes CASSLGSGRHNQPQHF.

This sequence joins TRBV2 and TRBJ2-4, with 7 nucleotides matching TRBD1. CDR3 size: 14 residues. V gave up 3 bases and J gave up 9 bases; unmatched junction bases: 8. CDR1 SNHLY and CDR2 FYNNEI come from the germline V gene. The CDR3 region is CASSDFGSGGIQYF. CDR3 coding DNA: TGTGCCAGCAGTGATTTTGGGTCAGGGGGCATTCAGTACTTC.

The CDR3 DNA reads as TGTGCCAGCAGCCAAGTAGGGGGGGTCAATCAGCCCCAGCATTTT. Its protein product is CASSQVGGVNQPQHF. The V and J genes are TRBV4-2 and TRBJ1-5, with D possibly TRBD1 on 6 matching bases. CDR1 LGHNA and CDR2 YNFKEQ come from the germline V gene. The length of the CDR3 is 15 residues. V lost 1 base and J 3 bases, leaving 10 bases between the germline ends.

This chain links TRBV5-1 with TRBJ2-5; D may be TRBD1 (5 bases). CDR1 SGHRS and CDR2 YFSETQ come from the germline V gene. The ends were cut back, 0 bases at V and 1 base at J, with 16 bases in the middle. This CDR3 spans 17 amino acids. The chain's CDR3 is CASSLGGWGLIQETQYF. CDR3 coding DNA: TGCGCCAGCAGCTTGGGGGGCTGGGGCTTGATCCAAGAGACCCAGTACTTC.

The gene calls are TRBV6-4 and TRBJ2-1; TRBD2 matches at 7 bases. This CDR3 has 15 amino acids. The junction had 7 bases not matched to a gene; V was cut back by 3 bases and J by 5 bases. CDR1 and CDR2 (germline): MRHNA, SNTAGT. CDR3 nucleotide sequence: TGTGCCAGCAGTGAAGTAGCGGGTGGAAACAATGAGCAGTTCTTC. The encoded protein is CASSEVAGGNNEQFF.